The 15 T cell receptor beta chains presented below share a single source sample, sequenced in a study of cytomegalovirus exposure and HLA in healthy donors. In the PCR, 60 Vbeta and 13 Jbeta primers were used. Here immunoSEQ multiplex PCR was the method, and the copy in TCRdb shows in-frame clones only, minus some. The sample contains approximately 120,000 clones, under 90% of which appear only once. The sequenced sample consisted of PBMCs. These receptors originate from a woman in her thirties or forties in good health and CMV-seropositive.

The chain carries TRBV4-2 and TRBJ2-3, with a tentative D call TRBD2 (7 bases). Germline assignment: CDR1 LGHNA and CDR2 YNFKEQ. The length of the CDR3 is 17 residues. V was shortened by 0 bases and J by 1 base, with 14 bases between the two germline ends. In DNA, the CDR3 is TGTGCCAGCAGCCAAGAGGGGGGGCAGGGAGGCACAGATACGCAGTATTTT. This sequence encodes CASSQEGGQGGTDTQYF.

The genes are TRBV7-8 and TRBJ2-7; 9 bases map to TRBD1. Germline V lookup: CDR1 SGHVS, CDR2 FQNEAQ. J gave up 1 base and V 0 bases, and 1 base lay outside the gene matches. This CDR3 contains 15 residues. The CDR3 nucleotides are TGTGCCAGCAGCTTAGCCGGGACAGGGTCCTACGAGCAGTACTTC. It encodes CASSLAGTGSYEQYF.

This clone was recorded only once. This chain joins TRBV6-4 and TRBJ1-6, with TRBD1 matching over 9 bases. Germline values: CDR1 MRHNA, CDR2 SNTAGT. There are 15 residues in the CDR3. With V trimmed by 3 bases and J by 7 bases, 4 bases remained unmatched. The CDR3: CASSDTGTGNSPLHF. DNA of the CDR3: TGTGCCAGCAGTGATACCGGGACAGGGAATTCACCCCTCCACTTT.

The chain uses TRBV5-1 and TRBJ2-7; possibly TRBD2 for D (6 bases). With 3 bases removed from V and 6 bases from J, the gap between germline ends came to 19 bases. CDR1 and CDR2 (germline): SGHRS, YFSETQ. This CDR3 contains 15 residues. The CDR3 is CASSSGEARAGEQYF. CDR3 nucleotide sequence: TGCGCCAGCAGCTCCGGGGAGGCCAGGGCAGGCGAGCAGTACTTC.

The chain carries TRBV7-9 and TRBJ2-1; unclear D gene. V dropped 5 bases and J dropped 0 bases, with 8 bases sitting between them. Germline V lookup: CDR1 SEHNR, CDR2 FQNEAQ (reference sequence). The CDR3 has 14 residues. CDR3 residues: CASSPRSSYNEQFF. CDR3 nucleotides: TGTGCCAGCAGCCCTAGAAGCTCCTACAATGAGCAGTTCTTC. Looking up the rest from reference TRBV7-9 and TRBJ2-1 gives the full variable domain: DTGVSQNPRHKITKRGQNVTFRCDPISEHNRLYWYRQTLGQGPEFLTYFQNEAQLEKSRLLSDRFSAERPKGSFSTLEIQRTEQGDSAMYLCASSPRSSYNEQFFGPGTRLTVL.

The chain recombines TRBV10-3 with TRBJ2-7; tentatively, D is TRBD2 (7 bases). Germline lookup yields CDR1 ENHRY and CDR2 SYGVKD. The length of the CDR3 is 15 residues. V was shortened by 10 bases and J by 3 bases, with 22 bases between the two germline ends. CDR3 sequence: CATVRGGAAVYEQYF. The CDR3 nucleotides are TGTGCCACAGTTCGAGGGGGGGCCGCGGTCTACGAGCAGTACTTC.

The chain has TRBV18 and TRBJ2-3; possible D gene TRBD2, 5 bases. V gave up 8 bases and J gave up 5 bases, with 14 bases separating them. The CDR3 contains 13 residues. CDR1 and CDR2 (germline): KGHSH, LQKENI. The CDR3 here is CASQTLGGDTQYF. CDR3 nucleotide sequence: TGTGCCAGCCAGACCCTTGGAGGAGATACGCAGTATTTT.

This sequence joins TRBV11-3 and TRBJ1-3; D is perhaps TRBD1 (5 bases). CDR3 length equals 14 residues. Trimming cost V 5 bases and J 3 bases, with 11 bases left between them. In germline, CDR1 is SGHNT, CDR2 YENEEA. This CDR3 is CASSPGGYGNTIYF. The CDR3 region has the DNA TGTGCCAGCAGCCCCGGGGGATATGGAAACACCATATATTTT.

The CDR3, as DNA: TGCAGCGTTGAAGGGGACAGCAGCTACGAGCAGTACTTC. This codes for CSVEGDSSYEQYF. The chain joins TRBV29-1 to TRBJ2-7, with TRBD1 matching 7 bases. The CDR3 is 13 amino acids. Germline-derived CDR1 and CDR2 are SQVTM and ANQGSEA. The V segment lost 1 base and the J segment 3 bases; nucleotides outside the gene matches: 3.

This chain links TRBV9 with TRBJ2-7; 11 bases match TRBD1. The trim removed 4 bases at V and 6 bases at J, leaving 6 bases unmatched. CDR1 is SGDLS, CDR2 YYNGEE, per germline. This CDR3 is 14 amino acids long. The CDR3 sequence: CASSLLDRGREQYF. CDR3 coding DNA: TGTGCCAGCAGCCTCCTGGACAGGGGGCGCGAGCAGTACTTC.

This chain joins TRBV6-6 and TRBJ2-1; D might be TRBD2 (5 bases). Trimming pared 6 bases from V and 3 bases from J, leaving 15 bases between. This CDR3 comprises 15 residues. CDR1 is MNHNY and CDR2 is SVGAGI in the germline V gene (reference sequence). The CDR3 DNA sequence: TGTGCCAGCAGCCCAAGGACGGGGTTCTACAATGAGCAGTTCTTC. Its protein product is CASSPRTGFYNEQFF.

The V call is TRBV19, the J call TRBJ1-3, with D tentatively TRBD1 (6 bases). Between the trimmed V and J ends, which lost 7 bases and 0 bases, there was a span of 13 bases. Per the germline V gene, CDR1 is LNHDA and CDR2 is SQIVND (reference sequence). The CDR3 is made up of 15 amino acids. The CDR3 DNA reads as TGTGCCAGTACCTTCGGACAGCTCTCTGGAAACACCATATATTTT. Translating it yields CASTFGQLSGNTIYF.

The rearrangement links TRBV27 to TRBJ2-7; tentative D call: TRBD2 (6 bases). The ends were cut back, 2 bases at V and 7 bases at J, with 12 bases in the middle. Germline values: CDR1 MNHEY, CDR2 SMNVEV (reference sequence). This CDR3 is 13 amino acids long. CDR3 sequence (DNA): TGTGCCAGCAGTTTAAGCGGGTTGGAGGAGCAGTACTTC. Amino acids: CASSLSGLEEQYF.

Concerning this clone: Germline and junction disagree at one end, which may indicate a read error. V is TRBV4-1 and J is TRBJ2-1, with 9 bases fitting TRBD2. CDR1 is MGHRA and CDR2 is YSYEKL in the germline V gene. This CDR3 is built from 18 residues. This chain's CDR3 is CASSQGVAGGAGKNEQFF. The CDR3 DNA reads as TGCGCCAGCAGTCAAGGGGTGGCGGGAGGGGCGGGAAAAAATGAGCAGTTCTTC.

The DNA for the CDR3 is TGTGCCAGTAGTCCGGGACTATCCTACGAGCAGTACTTC. This gives the protein CASSPGLSYEQYF. The chain carries TRBV19 and TRBJ2-7, with 7 bases aligning to TRBD2. V was clipped by 5 bases and J by 1 base; unmatched bases: 2. The germline gives CDR1 LNHDA, CDR2 SQIVND (reference sequence). The CDR3 extends over 13 amino acids.